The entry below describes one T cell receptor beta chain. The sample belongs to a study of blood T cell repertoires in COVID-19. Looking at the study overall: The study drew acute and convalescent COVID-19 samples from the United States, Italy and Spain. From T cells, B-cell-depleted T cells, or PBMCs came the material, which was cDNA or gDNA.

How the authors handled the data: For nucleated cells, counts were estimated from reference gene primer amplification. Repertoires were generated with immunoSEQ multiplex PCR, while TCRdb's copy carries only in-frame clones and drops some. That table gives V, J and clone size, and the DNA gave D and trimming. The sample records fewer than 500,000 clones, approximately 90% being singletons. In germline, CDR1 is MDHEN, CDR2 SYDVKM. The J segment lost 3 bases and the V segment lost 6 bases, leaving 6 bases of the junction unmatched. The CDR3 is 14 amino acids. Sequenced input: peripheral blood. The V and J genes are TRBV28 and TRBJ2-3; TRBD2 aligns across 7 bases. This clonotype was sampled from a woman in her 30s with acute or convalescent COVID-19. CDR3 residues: CASSYWGGTDTQYF. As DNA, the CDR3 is TGTGCCAGCAGCTACTGGGGGGGGACAGATACGCAGTATTTT.